This T cell receptor (beta chain) was observed in a study of patients and donors after allogeneic stem cell transplantation. TCRdb fed the RT-PCR reads into MiXCR, producing one record per CDR3 protein. The sample has roughly 200,000 distinct CDR3 sequences, around 40% seen once. The CDR3 contains 13 residues. V was trimmed by 4 bases and J by 0 bases, leaving 6 bases between them. The germline V gene encodes CDR1 ENHRY and CDR2 SYGVKD. The chain joins TRBV10-3 to TRBJ1-1; D uncertain. The sequence derives from a human donor who was either an allogeneic HSCT recipient or a stem cell or donor lymphocyte infusion donor (not recorded which). It is not recorded whose cells these are; they may come from a transplant donor. The sequenced sample consisted of blood, either unsorted or a sorted T cell fraction (not recorded which). CDR3 protein: CAISGHLNTEAFF. DNA of the CDR3: TGTGCCATCAGTGGACACCTGAACACTGAAGCTTTCTTT.